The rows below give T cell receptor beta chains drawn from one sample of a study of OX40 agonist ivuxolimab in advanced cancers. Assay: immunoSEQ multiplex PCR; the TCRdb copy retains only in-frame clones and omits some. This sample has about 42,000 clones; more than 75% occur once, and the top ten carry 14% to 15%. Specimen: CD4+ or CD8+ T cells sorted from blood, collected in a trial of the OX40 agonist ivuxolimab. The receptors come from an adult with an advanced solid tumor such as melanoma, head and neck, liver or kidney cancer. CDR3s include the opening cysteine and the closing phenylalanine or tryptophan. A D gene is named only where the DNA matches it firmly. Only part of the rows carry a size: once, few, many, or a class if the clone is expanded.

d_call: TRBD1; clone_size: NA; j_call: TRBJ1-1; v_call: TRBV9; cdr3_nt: TGTGCCAGCAGCGTTGACAGGGGCGGAACTGAAGCTTTCTTT; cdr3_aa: CASSVDRGGTEAFF
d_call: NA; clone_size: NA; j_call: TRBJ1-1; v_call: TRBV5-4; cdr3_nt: TGTGCCAGCAGCTTTGGCCCGCCCACGTTAAACACTGAAGCTTTCTTT; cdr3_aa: CASSFGPPTLNTEAFF
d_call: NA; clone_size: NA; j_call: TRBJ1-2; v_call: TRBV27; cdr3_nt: TGTGCCACCATGAACGACTATGGCTACACCTTC; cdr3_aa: CATMNDYGYTF
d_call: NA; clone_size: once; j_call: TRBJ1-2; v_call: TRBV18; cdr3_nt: TGTGCCAGCTCACCAGGCGGAGTGAGGGGCCGGGATGGCTACACCTTC; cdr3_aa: CASSPGGVRGRDGYTF
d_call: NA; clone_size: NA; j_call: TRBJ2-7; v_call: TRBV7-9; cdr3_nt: TGTGCCAGCAGCGCCCATAACTACGAGCAGTACTTC; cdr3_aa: CASSAHNYEQYF
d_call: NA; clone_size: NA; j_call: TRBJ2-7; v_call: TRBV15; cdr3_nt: TGTGCCACCAGCAGACCCCCGAACTACGAGCAGTACTTC; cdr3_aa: CATSRPPNYEQYF
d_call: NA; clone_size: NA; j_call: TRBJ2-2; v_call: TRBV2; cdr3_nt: TGTGCCAGCAGGGCGGGGGCGGATTACACCGGGGAGCTGTTTTTT; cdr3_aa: CASRAGADYTGELFF
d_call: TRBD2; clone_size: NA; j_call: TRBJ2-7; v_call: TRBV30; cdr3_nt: TGTGCCTGCCCCTGGGCTAGCGGACCTTACGAGCAGTACTTC; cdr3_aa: CACPWASGPYEQYF
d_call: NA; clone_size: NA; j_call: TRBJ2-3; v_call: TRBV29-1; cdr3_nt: TGCAGCGTTGTACCCGGAGTTGGGGAGTATTCAGATACGCAGTATTTT; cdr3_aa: CSVVPGVGEYSDTQYF
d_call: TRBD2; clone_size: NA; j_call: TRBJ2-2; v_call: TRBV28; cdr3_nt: TGTGCCAGCAGTTCCCCGAGCGGGGCGAACACCGGGGAGCTGTTTTTT; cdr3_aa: CASSSPSGANTGELFF
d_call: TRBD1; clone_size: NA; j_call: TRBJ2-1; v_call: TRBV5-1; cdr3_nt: TGCGCCAGCAGCTTGTGGGGACAGGGGGAGCCCAATGAGCAGTTCTTC; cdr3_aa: CASSLWGQGEPNEQFF
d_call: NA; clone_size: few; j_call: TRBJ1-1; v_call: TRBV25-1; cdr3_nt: TGTGCCAGCAGTCTACAGGGGAACACTGAAGCTTTCTTT; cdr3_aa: CASSLQGNTEAFF
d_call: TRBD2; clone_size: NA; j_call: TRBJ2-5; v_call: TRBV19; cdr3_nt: TGTGCCAGTAGTATTACTAGCGGCGATAAAGAGACCCAGTACTTC; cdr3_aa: CASSITSGDKETQYF
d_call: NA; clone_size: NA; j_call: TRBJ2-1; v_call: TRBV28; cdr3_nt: TGTGCCAGCAGTTTATTGGACTCGTACAATGAGCAGTTCTTC; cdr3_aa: CASSLLDSYNEQFF
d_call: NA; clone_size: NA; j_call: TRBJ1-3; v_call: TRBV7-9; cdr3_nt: TGTGCCAGCAGCTATATAGCTTCTGGAAACACCATATATTTT; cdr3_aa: CASSYIASGNTIYF
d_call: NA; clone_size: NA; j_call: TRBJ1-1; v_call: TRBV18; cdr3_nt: TGTGCCAGCTCACACATGAACACTGAAGCTTTCTTT; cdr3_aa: CASSHMNTEAFF
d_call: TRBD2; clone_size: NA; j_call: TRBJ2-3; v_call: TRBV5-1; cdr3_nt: TGCGCCAGCAGCTTGCGGTTCGGCGGGAGGGCGACAGATACGCAGTATTTT; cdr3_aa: CASSLRFGGRATDTQYF
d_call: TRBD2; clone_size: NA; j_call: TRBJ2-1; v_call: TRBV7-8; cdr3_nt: TGTGCCAGCAGGAGCGCCGCGGGGGGGTACAATGAGCAGTTCTTC; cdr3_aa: CASRSAAGGYNEQFF
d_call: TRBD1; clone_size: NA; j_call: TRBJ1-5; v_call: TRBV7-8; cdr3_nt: TGTGCCAGCAGCTTGAGAGGGGGCGAACTAAATCAGCCCCAGCATTTT; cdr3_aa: CASSLRGGELNQPQHF
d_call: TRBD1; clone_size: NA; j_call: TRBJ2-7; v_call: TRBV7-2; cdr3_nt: TGTGCCAGCAGAGGACAGGACCACTACGAGCAGTACTTC; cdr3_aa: CASRGQDHYEQYF
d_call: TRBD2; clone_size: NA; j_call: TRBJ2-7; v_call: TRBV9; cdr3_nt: TGTGCCAGCAGCGTAGGAACTGGACTAGCGGCCCACGAGCAGTACTTC; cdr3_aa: CASSVGTGLAAHEQYF
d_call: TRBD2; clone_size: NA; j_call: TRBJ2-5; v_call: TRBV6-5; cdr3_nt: TGTGCCAGCAGGCTAGCGGGAGGCGCACAAGAGACCCAGTACTTC; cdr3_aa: CASRLAGGAQETQYF
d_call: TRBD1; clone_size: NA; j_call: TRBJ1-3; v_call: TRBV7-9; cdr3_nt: TGTGCCAGCAGCCAGGGGACAGGGGAAGGAAACACCATATATTTT; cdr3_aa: CASSQGTGEGNTIYF
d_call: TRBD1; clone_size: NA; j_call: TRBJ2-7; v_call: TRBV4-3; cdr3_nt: TGCGCCAGCAGCCAAGATGTGGGACGACAGGGTTACGAGCAGTACTTC; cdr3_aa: CASSQDVGRQGYEQYF
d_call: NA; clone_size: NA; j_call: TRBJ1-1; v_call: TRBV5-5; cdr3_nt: TGTGCCAGCAGCTTGCAGGAGGGAGGAGTGAACACTGAAGCTTTCTTT; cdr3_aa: CASSLQEGGVNTEAFF
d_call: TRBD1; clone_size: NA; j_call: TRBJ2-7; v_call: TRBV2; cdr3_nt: TGTGCCAGCAGTGAACTCGGGACAGGGGGCTACGAGCAGTACTTC; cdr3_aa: CASSELGTGGYEQYF
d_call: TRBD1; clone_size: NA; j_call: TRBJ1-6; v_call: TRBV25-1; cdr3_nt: TGTGCCAGCAGTGAATATAGAAGGACAGGGGAAGGACCCCTCCACTTT; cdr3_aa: CASSEYRRTGEGPLHF
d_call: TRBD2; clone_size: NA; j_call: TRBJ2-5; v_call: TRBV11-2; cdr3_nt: TGTGCCAGCAGCCCGACTAGCGGGAAGGCCCAGTACTTC; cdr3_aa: CASSPTSGKAQYF
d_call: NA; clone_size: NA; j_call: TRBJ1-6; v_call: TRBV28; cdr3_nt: TGTGCCAGCAGCCCTAGATCCTATAATTCACCCCTCCACTTT; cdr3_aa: CASSPRSYNSPLHF
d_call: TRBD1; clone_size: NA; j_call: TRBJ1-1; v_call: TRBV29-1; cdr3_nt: TGCAGCGTTACCGGGACAGGGCGGTACACTGAAGCTTTCTTT; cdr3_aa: CSVTGTGRYTEAFF
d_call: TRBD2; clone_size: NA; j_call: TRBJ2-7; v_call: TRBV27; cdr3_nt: TGTGCCAGCAGTTTCGGCGGGGGTCCCTACGAGCAGTACTTC; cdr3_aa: CASSFGGGPYEQYF
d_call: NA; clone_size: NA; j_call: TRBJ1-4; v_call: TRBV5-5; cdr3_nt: TGTGCCAGCAGCTTGGGTATCCGCAGGGAAGGAGAAAAACTGTTTTTT; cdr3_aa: CASSLGIRREGEKLFF
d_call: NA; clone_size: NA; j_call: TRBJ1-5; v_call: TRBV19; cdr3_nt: TGTGCCAGTAGTATGTTCAGGGGCAATCAGCCCCAGCATTTT; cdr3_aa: CASSMFRGNQPQHF
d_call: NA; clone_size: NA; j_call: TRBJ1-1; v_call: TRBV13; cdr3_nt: TGTGCCAGCACCACCCGTCTGAACACTGAAGCTTTCTTT; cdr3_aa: CASTTRLNTEAFF
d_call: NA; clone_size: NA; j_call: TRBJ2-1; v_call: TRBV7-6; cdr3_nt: TGTGCCAGCAGCTCACCCGGTTTGGACGGTGAGGGTGAGCAGTTCTTC; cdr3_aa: CASSSPGLDGEGEQFF
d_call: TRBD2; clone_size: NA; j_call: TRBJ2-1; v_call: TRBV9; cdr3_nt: TGTGCCAGCAGCGGGACTAGCGGGTACAATGAGCAGTTCTTC; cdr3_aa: CASSGTSGYNEQFF
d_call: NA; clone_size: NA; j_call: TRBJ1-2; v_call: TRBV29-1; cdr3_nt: TGCAGCGTTGTATTGACCTCCGGGGACGACTTC; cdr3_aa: CSVVLTSGDDF
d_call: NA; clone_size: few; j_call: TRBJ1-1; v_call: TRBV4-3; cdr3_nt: TGCGCCAGCAGCCAAGCCCCGACAGCAATGAACACTGAAGCTTTCTTT; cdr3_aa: CASSQAPTAMNTEAFF
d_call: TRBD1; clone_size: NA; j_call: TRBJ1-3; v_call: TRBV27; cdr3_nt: TGTGCCAGCAGTCTCCGGACAGGGGGAAACACCATATATTTT; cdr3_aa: CASSLRTGGNTIYF
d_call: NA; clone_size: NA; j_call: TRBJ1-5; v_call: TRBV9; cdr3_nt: TGTGCCAGCAGCTACCTAGATGGAGGGGTGAAGGATCAGCCCCAGCATTTT; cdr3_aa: CASSYLDGGVKDQPQHF
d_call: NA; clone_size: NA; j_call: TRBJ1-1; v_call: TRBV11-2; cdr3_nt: TGTGCCAGCAGCCTCGGGACCAACACTGAAGCTTTCTTT; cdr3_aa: CASSLGTNTEAFF
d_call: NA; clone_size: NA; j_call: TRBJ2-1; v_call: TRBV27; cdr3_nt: TGTGCCAGCACAGCTAGCTCCTACAATGAGCAGTTCTTC; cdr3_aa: CASTASSYNEQFF
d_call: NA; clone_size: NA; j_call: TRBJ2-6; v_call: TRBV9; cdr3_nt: TGTGCCAGCAGCCCAAACGGCCCAAATGTCCTGACTTTC; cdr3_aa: CASSPNGPNVLTF
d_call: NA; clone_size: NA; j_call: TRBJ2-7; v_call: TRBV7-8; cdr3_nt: TGTGCCAGCAGCTTAGGAGGCGGTGGGGGGACCTACGAGCAGTACTTC; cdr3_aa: CASSLGGGGGTYEQYF
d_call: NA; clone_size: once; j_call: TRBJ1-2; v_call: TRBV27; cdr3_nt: TGTGCCAGCAGTTTGGGGTTCAGTTCGGGTGGCTACACCTTC; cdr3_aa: CASSLGFSSGGYTF
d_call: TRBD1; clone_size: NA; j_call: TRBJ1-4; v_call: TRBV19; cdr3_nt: TGTGCCAGTAGTATAGACGGCGCAGGGGGCGGCGAAAAACTGTTTTTT; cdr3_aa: CASSIDGAGGGEKLFF
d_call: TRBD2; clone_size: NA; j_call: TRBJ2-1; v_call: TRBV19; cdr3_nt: TGTGCCAGTACCTCGGGAAGGGTCGGGACTAGCGGGAGCAATGAGCAGTTCTTC; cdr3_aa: CASTSGRVGTSGSNEQFF
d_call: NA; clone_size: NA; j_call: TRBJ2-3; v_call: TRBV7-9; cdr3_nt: TGTGCCAGCAGCTTCACCGGGACTAGCACAGATACGCAGTATTTT; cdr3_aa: CASSFTGTSTDTQYF
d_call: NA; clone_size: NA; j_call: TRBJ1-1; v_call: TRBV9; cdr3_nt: TGTGCCAGCAGCGGTAGACCCCCCATTGAGACTGAAGCTTTCTTT; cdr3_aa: CASSGRPPIETEAFF
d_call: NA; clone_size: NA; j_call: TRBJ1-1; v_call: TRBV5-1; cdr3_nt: TGCGCCAGCAGCTTTGGTCAGGGACCTAACACTGAAGCTTTCTTT; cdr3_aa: CASSFGQGPNTEAFF
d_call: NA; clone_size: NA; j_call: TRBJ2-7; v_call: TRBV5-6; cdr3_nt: TGTGCCAGCAGCTTGGCCGGGGGTCACTACGAGCAGTACTTC; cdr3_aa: CASSLAGGHYEQYF
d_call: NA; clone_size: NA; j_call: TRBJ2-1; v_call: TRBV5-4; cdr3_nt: TGTGCCAGCAGCTTAGCGCTAGAGGTACTCAATGAGCAGTTCTTC; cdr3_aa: CASSLALEVLNEQFF
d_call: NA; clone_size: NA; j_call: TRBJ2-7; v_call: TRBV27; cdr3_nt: TGTGCCAGCAGTTCCCCCTCGGGAGCTGACGAGCAGTACTTC; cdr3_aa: CASSSPSGADEQYF
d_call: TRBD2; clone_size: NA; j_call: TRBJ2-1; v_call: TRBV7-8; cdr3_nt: TGTGCCAGCAGCACCCCCCTTCTAGCGGGGGCCTACAATGAGCAGTTCTTC; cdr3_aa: CASSTPLLAGAYNEQFF
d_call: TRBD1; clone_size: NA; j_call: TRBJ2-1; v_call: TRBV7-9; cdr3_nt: TGTGCCAGCAGCCATCCGACAGGGAAATACAATGAGCAGTTCTTC; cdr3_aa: CASSHPTGKYNEQFF
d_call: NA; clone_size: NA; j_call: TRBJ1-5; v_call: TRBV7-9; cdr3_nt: TGTGCCAGCAGCTTAAAGGGGGGGCAGCCCCAGCATTTT; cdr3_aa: CASSLKGGQPQHF